The 11 T cell receptor beta chains below all came from one sample that was sequenced in a study of blood T cells in healthy people across ages. PCR was performed a second time for about 7 to 11 cycles using a sample-barcoded 5' primer and a J-beta primer mix. TCRdb reprocessed the 5' RACE reads via MiXCR and lists one record per CDR3 protein. The repertoire holds roughly 860,000 distinct CDR3 sequences, with around 68% as singletons. Material for sequencing was blood. All receptors derive from a man younger than 45 in good health.

The chain is built from TRBV20-1 and TRBJ2-6, with TRBD1 as a possible D gene (7 bases). The CDR3 covers 19 residues. The V and J ends lost 3 bases and 1 base respectively, with 22 bases between them. Germline V gene sequence: CDR1 DFQATT, CDR2 SNEGSKA (reference sequence). The CDR3 spells CSARKSAGQYFSGANVLTF. The DNA of the CDR3 is TGCAGTGCTAGGAAGTCCGCGGGACAGTACTTTTCTGGGGCCAACGTCCTGACTTTC.

The rearrangement joins TRBV12-3 or TRBV12-4 to TRBJ2-3; D is perhaps TRBD1 (6 bases). The CDR3 spans 16 residues. Trimming shortened V by 1 base and J by 2 bases, and 13 bases separated the two germline ends. The CDR3 nucleotides read TGTGCCAGCAGTTTAGGGGGGCATCCCCTCACAGATACGCAGTATTTT. Its protein product is CASSLGGHPLTDTQYF.

This chain links TRBV7-9 with TRBJ2-1, with 10 bases that match TRBD2. The CDR3 extends over 17 amino acids. Germline-derived CDR1 and CDR2 are SEHNR and FQNEAQ (reference sequence). The V gene end was trimmed by 5 bases and the J gene end by 0 bases; junction bases not matched to a gene: 7. CDR3 sequence reads: CASSPLSGGSSYNEQFF. CDR3 in DNA: TGTGCCAGCAGCCCGCTTAGCGGGGGGAGCTCCTACAATGAGCAGTTCTTC.

This clonotype has only a few counts. The chain combines TRBV5-6 with TRBJ1-2; 7 bases line up with TRBD1. The CDR3 consists of 12 residues. The J segment lost 7 bases and the V segment lost 4 bases, leaving 4 bases of the junction unmatched. Germline assignment: CDR1 SGHDT and CDR2 YYEEEE. The CDR3 nucleotides read TGTGCCAGCAGCCTATGGGACAGTGGCTACACCTTC. This translates into CASSLWDSGYTF.

This chain links TRBV25-1 with TRBJ2-4; D unresolved. Near its end, the DNA agrees better with TRBJ2-7, so the J call may be wrong. The CDR3 totals 13 residues. The germline CDR1 and CDR2 sequences are MGHDK and SYGVNS. The CDR3 DNA reads as TGTGCCAGCAGTGAAAGGAACGTCTACGAGCAGTACTTC. This gives the protein CASSERNVYEQYF.

This clonotype was picked up a small number of times. The J gene is TRBJ2-3, the V gene TRBV20-1, with D perhaps matching TRBD1 (6 bases). Germline V lookup: CDR1 DFQATT, CDR2 SNEGSKA (reference sequence). Trimming removed 7 bases from V and 3 bases from J, with 14 bases in between. This CDR3 has 13 residues. The CDR3 nucleotides read TGCAGTGTCTGGACAGTTGGAACAGATACGCAGTATTTT. Protein: CSVWTVGTDTQYF.

The chain has TRBV7-2 and TRBJ1-3, with no clear D. V was trimmed by 0 bases and J by 0 bases, leaving 6 bases between them. The CDR3 has 15 residues. The germline V gene encodes CDR1 SGHTA and CDR2 FQGNSA. The CDR3 here is CASSLALSSGNTIYF. CDR3 bases: TGTGCCAGCAGCTTAGCGCTGTCCTCTGGAAACACCATATATTTT.

This rearrangement joins TRBV20-1 to TRBJ2-1; 7 bases are a match to TRBD1. CDR1 and CDR2 from the germline V gene are DFQATT and SNEGSKA (reference sequence). There are 16 residues in the CDR3. The junction had 8 bases not matched to a gene; V was cut back by 0 bases and J by 3 bases. The CDR3 sequence: CSARDRGIGGYNEQFF. The CDR3, as DNA: TGCAGTGCTAGAGACAGGGGGATCGGCGGCTACAATGAGCAGTTCTTC.

This chain links TRBV27 with TRBJ2-1; the D call may be TRBD1 or TRBD2 (5 bases each). Looked up from germline, CDR1 is MNHEY and CDR2 is SMNVEV (reference sequence). Trimming cost V 5 bases and J 7 bases, with 21 bases left between them. The CDR3 contains 16 residues. The CDR3 sequence is CASSPNTGGWVNEQFF. The CDR3 DNA is TGTGCCAGCAGTCCAAATACAGGAGGCTGGGTGAATGAGCAGTTCTTC.

V usage is TRBV2 and J usage is TRBJ1-6; no reliable D call. Trimming took off 8 bases at V and 8 bases at J, with 16 bases between the two ends. The CDR3 runs 14 residues. CDR1 and CDR2 (germline): SNHLY, FYNNEI. CDR3 in amino acids: CASSVLAEDSPLHF. The CDR3 DNA reads as TGTGCCAGCTCAGTTCTAGCCGAGGATTCACCCCTCCACTTT.

The chain couples TRBV6-2 or TRBV6-3 to TRBJ1-2; 10 positions match TRBD1. The CDR3 extends over 14 amino acids. In germline, CDR1 is MNHEY, CDR2 SVGEGT. V was pared by 5 bases and J by 7 bases, with 7 bases of the junction left unmatched. The DNA for the CDR3 is TGTGCCAGCAGTCCGGACAGGGGGGGCTCTGGCTACACCTTC. The encoded protein is CASSPDRGGSGYTF.